The 26 T cell receptor beta chains presented below share a single source sample, sequenced in a study of blood T cells in healthy people across ages. Together with a sample-barcoded 5' primer, a J-beta primer mix was included in a second PCR lasting about 7 to 11 cycles. Using its own MiXCR run on the 5' RACE reads, TCRdb lists one record per CDR3 protein. The data contain 750,000 to 950,000 distinct CDR3 sequences, roughly 28% of them seen just once; the ten biggest clones take up 10%. Separately, the same data were catalogued under a study of T cells of mothers and their children.

The sample was blood. These receptor sequences come from a middle-aged woman in good health.

The CDR3 reads CSARAQLYNEQFF. DNA for the CDR3: TGCAGTGCTAGAGCCCAGTTATACAATGAGCAGTTCTTC. The chain links TRBV20-1 to TRBJ2-1; D remains ambiguous. V lost 1 base, J lost 4 bases, and 8 bases lay in between. This CDR3 contains 13 residues. Germline V gives CDR1 DFQATT, CDR2 SNEGSKA (reference sequence).

This clonotype has a count of ten or more. J is TRBJ2-1 and V is TRBV29-1, with 7 bases that match TRBD1. The CDR3 extends over 12 amino acids. J gave up 4 bases and V 7 bases, and 4 bases lay outside the gene matches. CDR1 is SQVTM, CDR2 ANQGSEA, per germline. DNA for the CDR3: TGCAGCGGACGGGACAGTTACAATGAGCAGTTCTTC. Translating gives CSGRDSYNEQFF.

This clonotype was observed a few times. The CDR3 reads CATSRAPGSYEQYF. DNA for the CDR3: TGTGCCACCAGCAGAGCACCAGGCTCCTACGAGCAGTACTTC. The chain joins TRBV15 to TRBJ2-7, with no clear D. This CDR3 spans 14 amino acids. CDR1 is LNHNV and CDR2 is YYDKDF in the germline V gene (reference sequence). V was trimmed by 1 base and J by 0 bases, leaving 7 bases between them.

As regards this clonotype: A much larger clone differs by one base, so this may be a read error. This chain uses TRBV5-1 with TRBJ2-4, with a weak D call TRBD2 (6 bases). The end of the DNA is better explained by TRBJ2-7, so the J call may be wrong. Germline V lookup: CDR1 SGHRS, CDR2 YFSETQ. The CDR3 has 15 residues. The CDR3 reads CASSPTGSDCYEQYF. In nucleotides, the CDR3 is TGCGCCAGCAGCCCCACCGGGAGCGATTGCTACGAGCAGTACTTC.

The sample holds a few counts of this clonotype. The V and J genes are TRBV5-4 and TRBJ2-7; D possibly corresponds to TRBD2 (7 bases). V was trimmed by 4 bases and J by 4 bases, leaving 15 bases between them. Germline CDR1 and CDR2: SGHNT and YYREEE (reference sequence). This CDR3 spans 14 amino acids. CDR3 sequence (DNA): TGTGCCAGCAGCCTGAGGGGGGAGGGATACGAGCAGTACTTC. Its protein product is CASSLRGEGYEQYF.

This clonotype was counted many times. The chain has TRBV5-1 and TRBJ2-1; the match to TRBD1 covers 7 bases. The V gene's germline CDR1 is SGHRS and CDR2 YFSETQ. The V and J ends lost 4 bases and 8 bases, in that order; junction bases with no gene match: 15. There are 16 residues in the CDR3. CDR3 protein: CASSPPSRTGKYEQFF. The CDR3 DNA reads TGCGCCAGCAGCCCCCCCAGCCGGACAGGCAAGTATGAGCAGTTCTTC. Drawing the rest from reference TRBV5-1 and TRBJ2-1, the complete variable domain is KAGVTQTPRYLIKTRGQQVTLSCSPISGHRSVSWYQQTPGQGLQFLFEYFSETQRNKGNFPGRFSGRQFSNSRSEMNVSTLELGDSALYLCASSPPSRTGKYEQFFGPGTRLTVL.

V and J are TRBV5-4 and TRBJ1-4; D unclear. Trimming shortened V by 5 bases and J by 8 bases, and 13 bases separated the two germline ends. This CDR3 has 13 amino acids. Per the germline V gene, CDR1 is SGHNT and CDR2 is YYREEE (reference sequence). The CDR3 is CASRPWVEEKLFF. The CDR3 DNA reads TGTGCCAGCAGACCTTGGGTGGAGGAAAAACTGTTTTTT.

The gene calls are TRBV9 and TRBJ1-2; 7 bases align to TRBD1. V trimming: 2 bases; J trimming: 8 bases; junction bases outside the gene matches: 12. CDR1 is SGDLS and CDR2 is YYNGEE in the germline V gene. The CDR3 contains 15 residues. CDR3 loop: CASSVEGAAWGGYTF. The CDR3 nucleotides are TGTGCCAGCAGCGTGGAGGGGGCGGCGTGGGGAGGCTACACCTTC.

The chain joins TRBV10-3 to TRBJ2-5; a possible D gene is TRBD1 (5 bases). CDR1 is ENHRY and CDR2 is SYGVKD in the germline V gene. The CDR3 runs to 13 residues. V shed 4 bases and J shed 3 bases, with 9 bases lying between them. The CDR3 DNA sequence: TGTGCCATCAGTGGACCAGGGAAAGAGACCCAGTACTTC. This sequence encodes CAISGPGKETQYF.

This clonotype has more than one count but fewer than ten. The V call is TRBV2, the J call TRBJ1-1; D is unresolved. Germline V gives CDR1 SNHLY, CDR2 FYNNEI. This CDR3 contains 14 residues. Trimming removed 8 bases at V and 0 bases at J, with 13 bases between. This chain's CDR3 is CASPTGPLNTEAFF. CDR3 in DNA: TGTGCCAGCCCAACTGGGCCCTTGAACACTGAAGCTTTCTTT.

Comments on this clonotype: This may be a read error: a much more frequent sequence differs by one nucleotide. The J gene is TRBJ2-4, the V gene TRBV21-1; whether TRBD2, the table's D call, matches the DNA was not checked. TRBV21-1 is deemed a pseudogene. This CDR3 has 17 residues. DNA for the CDR3: TGTGCCAGCAGCATAAAAACCCGAAGGGATTATGCGGGTGAGCAGTACTTC. Protein product: CASSIKTRRDYAGEQYF.

This clonotype has ten or more counts. CDR3 in DNA: TGCAGCGTTGAAGGCCCAGGGGGCGCGGAACAGTACTTC. Protein sequence: CSVEGPGGAEQYF. The genes are TRBV29-1 and TRBJ2-7; 8 positions agree with TRBD1. Germline loops: CDR1 SQVTM, CDR2 ANQGSEA. The trim removed 1 base at V and 10 bases at J, leaving 9 bases unmatched. The CDR3 is made up of 13 amino acids.

This clonotype was detected a few times. J is TRBJ1-4 and V is TRBV29-1; D perhaps matches TRBD1 (5 bases). This CDR3 comprises 12 residues. The germline V gene has CDR1 SQVTM and CDR2 ANQGSEA. V dropped 4 bases and J dropped 5 bases, with 8 bases sitting between them. This chain's CDR3 is CSVGGLNEKLFF. The CDR3 DNA sequence: TGCAGCGTTGGGGGCCTAAATGAAAAACTGTTTTTT. The complete variable domain, with remaining parts taken from reference TRBV29-1 and TRBJ1-4, reads SAVISQKPSRDICQRGTSLTIQCQVDSQVTMMFWYRQQPGQSLTLIATANQGSEATYESGFVIDKFPISRPNLTFSTLTVSNMSPEDSSIYLCSVGGLNEKLFFGSGTQLSVL.

V is TRBV6-1 and J is TRBJ2-5; 12 bases are a match to TRBD2. The germline gives CDR1 MNHNS, CDR2 SASEGT. The length of the CDR3 is 15 residues. The J segment lost 11 bases and the V segment lost 5 bases, leaving 12 bases of the junction unmatched. CDR3: CASSILAGGPDEQYF. The CDR3 DNA reads as TGTGCCAGCAGTATACTAGCGGGGGGACCGGATGAGCAGTACTTC.

The chain uses TRBV20-1 and TRBJ1-2; 9 nucleotides align to TRBD1. Germline values: CDR1 DFQATT, CDR2 SNEGSKA (reference sequence). The CDR3 is 13 residues long. V shed 5 bases and J 7 bases; nucleotides not matched to a gene: 8. CDR3 coding DNA: TGCAGTGCTGTAACAGGGGGCTTGGGTGGCTACACCTTC. This translates into CSAVTGGLGGYTF.

V and J are TRBV10-3 and TRBJ2-3; 7 nucleotides agree with TRBD2. Per the germline V gene, CDR1 is ENHRY and CDR2 is SYGVKD. The CDR3 is 14 residues long. V lost 10 bases to trimming and J lost 3 bases; unmatched junction nucleotides: 10. CDR3: CATEESGVTDTQYF. In nucleotides, the CDR3 is TGTGCCACCGAGGAGAGCGGGGTAACAGATACGCAGTATTTT.

This chain uses TRBV6-6 with TRBJ2-1, with 10 bases that match TRBD2. The J call is doubtful: the DNA matches TRBJ2-7 better. The germline V gene encodes CDR1 MNHNY and CDR2 SVGAGI (reference sequence). This CDR3 contains 15 residues. CDR3 coding DNA: TGTGCCAGTCTAGCGGGGGCGAACACCTACAATGAGCAGTACTTC. Amino acids: CASLAGANTYNEQYF.

The table lists this clonotype with a few counts. The rearrangement uses TRBV24-1 and TRBJ2-3, with D maybe TRBD2 (6 bases). Germline V CDR1 and CDR2: KGHDR, SFDVKD. The V end lost 7 bases, the J end lost 3 bases, and 22 bases lay between the germline ends. This CDR3 is 17 amino acids long. As DNA, the CDR3 is TGTGCCACCAGCGGGGACCTTGGCGGGGACGAGACAGATACGCAGTATTTT. Translated, it gives CATSGDLGGDETDTQYF.

This clonotype was counted only a few times. This chain joins TRBV7-2 and TRBJ2-5; maybe TRBD1 (6 bases). Germline lookup yields CDR1 SGHTA and CDR2 FQGNSA. The CDR3 runs 13 residues. Trimming left V 5 bases short and J 7 bases short, with 14 bases between. Written as DNA, the CDR3 is TGTGCCAGCAGCCCACGACAGGCCCCGACCCAGTACTTC. Residues: CASSPRQAPTQYF. Using reference TRBV7-2 and TRBJ2-5 for the parts outside the CDR3, the full variable domain is GAGVSQSPSNKVTEKGKDVELRCDPISGHTALYWYRQSLGQGLEFLIYFQGNSAPDKSGLPSDRFSAERTGGSVSTLTIQRTQQEDSAVYLCASSPRQAPTQYFGPGTRLLVL.

This clonotype was seen at least ten times. The J gene is TRBJ2-7, the V gene TRBV7-2; no reliable D call. This CDR3 region has 13 residues. Trimming stripped 4 bases from V and 5 bases from J, with 12 bases between. Germline V gene lookup returns CDR1 SGHTA and CDR2 FQGNSA. In DNA, the CDR3 is TGTGCCAGCAGCTGGATGGGTACCCACGAGCAGTACTTC. It specifies CASSWMGTHEQYF.

J is TRBJ2-7 and V is TRBV20-1, with TRBD1 as a possible D gene (6 bases). Deletions cut 0 bases from V and 1 base from J, with 25 bases between. Per germline, CDR1 DFQATT and CDR2 SNEGSKA (reference sequence). The CDR3 totals 19 residues. The CDR3 sequence: CSARDPPGVSFIWSYEQYF. In DNA, the CDR3 is TGCAGTGCTAGAGATCCGCCAGGGGTCAGTTTTATATGGTCCTACGAGCAGTACTTC.

With regard to this clonotype: This may arise from a read error, as a much more abundant clone is one base away. In this CDR3 the conserved last residue, phenylalanine or tryptophan, is missing, so a read error is likely. The chain is built from TRBV4-2 and TRBJ2-4, with D maybe TRBD2 (6 bases). The last part of the DNA fits TRBJ2-7 better; the J call may be wrong. The CDR3 loop spans 14 amino acids. In germline, CDR1 is LGHNA, CDR2 YNFKEQ. The DNA of the CDR3 is TGTGCCAGCAGCCAAGCTGGGGACTTCTACGAGCAGTACTTA. It codes for CASSQAGDFYEQYL.

This chain links TRBV14 with TRBJ2-1, with 8 bases matching TRBD2. The germline V gene has CDR1 SGHDN and CDR2 FVKESK. This CDR3 contains 14 residues. V was clipped by 4 bases and J by 4 bases; unmatched bases: 3. CDR3 in amino acids: CASSLAGIYNEQFF. CDR3 coding DNA: TGTGCCAGCAGCCTAGCGGGGATTTACAATGAGCAGTTCTTC.

V is TRBV6-4 and J is TRBJ2-7; D remains ambiguous. The CDR3 totals 13 residues. The germline V gene has CDR1 MRHNA and CDR2 SNTAGT. The V gene lost 2 bases and the J gene lost 4 bases, with 9 bases spanning the gap. As DNA, the CDR3 is TGTGCCAGCAGTGACAGGGTCGGGTACGAGCAGTACTTC. This encodes CASSDRVGYEQYF.

This chain uses TRBV30 with TRBJ2-3; possible D gene TRBD2, 6 bases. The CDR3 loop spans 16 amino acids. Trimming pared 2 bases from V and 5 bases from J, leaving 20 bases between. Germline V gives CDR1 GTSNPN, CDR2 SVGIG (reference sequence). The DNA for the CDR3 is TGTGCCTGGAGTTTCTTGGAGGGTGGAGGTGGAGATACGCAGTATTTT. This gives the protein CAWSFLEGGGGDTQYF. Drawing the rest from reference TRBV30 and TRBJ2-3, the complete variable domain is SQTIHQWPATLVQPVGSPLSLECTVEGTSNPNLYWYRQAAGRGLQLLFYSVGIGQISSEVPQNLSASRPQDRQFILSSKKLLLSDSGFYLCAWSFLEGGGGDTQYFGPGTRLTVL.

Comments on this clonotype: An end of the junction does not agree with germline; a read error may underlie this. V gene TRBV14 combines with J gene TRBJ2-7; 9 positions match TRBD1. Germline CDR1 reads SGHDN; CDR2 reads FVKESK. This CDR3 has 14 residues. CDR3 bases: TGTGCCGGCAGCCAAGATAACAGGGGGCTCGGGCAGTACTTC. Translation gives CAGSQDNRGLGQYF.